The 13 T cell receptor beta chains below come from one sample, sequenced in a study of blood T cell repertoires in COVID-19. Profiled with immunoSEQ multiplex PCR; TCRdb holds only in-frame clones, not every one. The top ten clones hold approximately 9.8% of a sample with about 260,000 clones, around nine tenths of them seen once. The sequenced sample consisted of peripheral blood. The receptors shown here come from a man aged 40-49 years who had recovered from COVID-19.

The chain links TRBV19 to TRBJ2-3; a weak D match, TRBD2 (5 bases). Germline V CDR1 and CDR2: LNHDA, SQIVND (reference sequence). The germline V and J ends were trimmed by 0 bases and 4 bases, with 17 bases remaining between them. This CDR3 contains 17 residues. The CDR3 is CASSIDLWSSSADTQYF. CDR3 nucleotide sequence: TGTGCCAGTAGTATAGATCTTTGGTCTAGTAGCGCAGATACGCAGTATTTT.

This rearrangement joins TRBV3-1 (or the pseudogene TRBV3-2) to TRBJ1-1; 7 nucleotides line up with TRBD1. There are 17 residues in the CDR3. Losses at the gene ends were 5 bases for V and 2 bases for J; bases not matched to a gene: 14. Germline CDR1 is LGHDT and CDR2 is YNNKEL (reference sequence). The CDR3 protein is CASSGRDSPPINTEAFF. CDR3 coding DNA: TGTGCCAGCAGCGGGCGGGACAGCCCCCCAATAAACACTGAAGCTTTCTTT.

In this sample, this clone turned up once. CDR3 region: CASSGTESSYEQYF. DNA for the CDR3: TGCGCCAGCAGCGGGACAGAGAGCTCCTACGAGCAGTACTTC. V gene TRBV5-1 combines with J gene TRBJ2-7; TRBD1 aligns across 7 bases. Losses at the gene ends were 4 bases for V and 0 bases for J; bases not matched to a gene: 4. The CDR3 has 14 residues. Germline V gene lookup returns CDR1 SGHRS and CDR2 YFSETQ.

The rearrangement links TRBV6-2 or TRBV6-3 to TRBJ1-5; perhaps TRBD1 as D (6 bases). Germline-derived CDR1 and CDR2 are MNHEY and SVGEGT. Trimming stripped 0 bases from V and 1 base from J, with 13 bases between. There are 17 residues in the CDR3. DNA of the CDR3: TGTGCCAGCAGTTACTCGACGGCAGGGGAGAGCAATCAGCCCCAGCATTTT. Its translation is CASSYSTAGESNQPQHF.

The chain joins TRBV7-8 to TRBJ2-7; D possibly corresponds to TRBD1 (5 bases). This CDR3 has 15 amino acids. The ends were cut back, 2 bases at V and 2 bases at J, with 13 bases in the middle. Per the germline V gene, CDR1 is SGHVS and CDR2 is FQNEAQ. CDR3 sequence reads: CASSLSTTVTYEQYF. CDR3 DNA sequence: TGTGCCAGCAGCTTATCTACGACAGTTACCTACGAGCAGTACTTC.

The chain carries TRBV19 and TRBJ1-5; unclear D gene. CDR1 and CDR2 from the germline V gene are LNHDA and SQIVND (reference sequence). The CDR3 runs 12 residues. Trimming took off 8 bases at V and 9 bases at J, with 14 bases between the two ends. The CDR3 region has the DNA TGTGCCAGTGGCGGGAGCCGGAGGCCCCAGCATTTT. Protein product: CASGGSRRPQHF. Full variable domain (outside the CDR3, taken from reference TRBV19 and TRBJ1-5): DGGITQSPKYLFRKEGQNVTLSCEQNLNHDAMYWYRQDPGQGLRLIYYSQIVNDFQKGDIAEGYSVSREKKESFPLTVTSAQKNPTAFYLCASGGSRRPQHFGDGTRLSIL.

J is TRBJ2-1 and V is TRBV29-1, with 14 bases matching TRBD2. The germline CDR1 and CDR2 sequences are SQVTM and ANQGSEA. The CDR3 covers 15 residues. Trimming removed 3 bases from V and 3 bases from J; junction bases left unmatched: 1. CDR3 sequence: CSVEGLAGDYNEQFF. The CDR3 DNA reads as TGCAGCGTTGAGGGACTAGCGGGAGACTACAATGAGCAGTTCTTC.

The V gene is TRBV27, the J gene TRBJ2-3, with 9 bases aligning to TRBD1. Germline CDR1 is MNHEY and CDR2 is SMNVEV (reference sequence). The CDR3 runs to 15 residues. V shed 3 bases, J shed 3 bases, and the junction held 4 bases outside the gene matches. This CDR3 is CASSFGTGKTDTQYF. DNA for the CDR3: TGTGCCAGCAGTTTTGGGACAGGGAAAACAGATACGCAGTATTTT.

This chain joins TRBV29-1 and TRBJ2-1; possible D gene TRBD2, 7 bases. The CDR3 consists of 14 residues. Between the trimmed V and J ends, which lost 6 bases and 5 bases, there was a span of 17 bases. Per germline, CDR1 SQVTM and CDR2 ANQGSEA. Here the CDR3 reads CSVRGGSNHNEQFF. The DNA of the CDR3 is TGCAGCGTAAGGGGGGGGTCTAATCACAATGAGCAGTTCTTC.

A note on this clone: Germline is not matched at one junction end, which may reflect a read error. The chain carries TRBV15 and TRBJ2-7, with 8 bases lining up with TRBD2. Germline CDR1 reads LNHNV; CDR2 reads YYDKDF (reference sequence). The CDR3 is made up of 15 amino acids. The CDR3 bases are TGTGCCACCAGGAGAGGATCCGGGGGGGCCTACGAGCAGTACTTC. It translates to CATRRGSGGAYEQYF.

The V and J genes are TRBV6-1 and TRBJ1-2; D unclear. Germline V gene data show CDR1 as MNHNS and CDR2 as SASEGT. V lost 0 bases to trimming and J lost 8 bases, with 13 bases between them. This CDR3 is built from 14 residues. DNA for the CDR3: TGTGCCAGCAGTGAAGCCGGCGGTCCGGGGGGCTACACCTTC. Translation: CASSEAGGPGGYTF.

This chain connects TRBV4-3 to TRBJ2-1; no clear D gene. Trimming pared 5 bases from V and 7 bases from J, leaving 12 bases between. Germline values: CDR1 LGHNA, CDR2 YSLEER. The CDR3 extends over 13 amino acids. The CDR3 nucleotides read TGCGCCAGCAGCTTCAGGATTTGGAATGAGCAGTTCTTC. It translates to CASSFRIWNEQFF.

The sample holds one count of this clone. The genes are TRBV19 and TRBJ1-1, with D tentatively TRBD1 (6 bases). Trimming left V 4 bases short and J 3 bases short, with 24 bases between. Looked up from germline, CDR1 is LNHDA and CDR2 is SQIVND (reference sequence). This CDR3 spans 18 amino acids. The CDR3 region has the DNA TGTGCCAGTAGTACTGTTACTTACAGGGATCTGGAGCACACTGAAGCTTTCTTT. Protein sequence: CASSTVTYRDLEHTEAFF.